The 21 T cell receptor beta chains reported below all come from one sample, sequenced in a study of cytomegalovirus exposure and HLA in healthy donors. This PCR relied on a set of 60 Vbeta primers and 13 Jbeta primers. Assay: immunoSEQ multiplex PCR; the TCRdb copy retains only in-frame clones and omits some. The table includes roughly 98,000 clones, around 75% detected once. The sequencing input was PBMCs. The receptors here all came from a man between 18 and 29 years old in good health and CMV-seropositive.

In this sample, this clone turned up a few times. V usage is TRBV30 and J usage is TRBJ1-1; 9 bases match TRBD1. The CDR3 has 15 amino acids. Germline V lookup: CDR1 GTSNPN, CDR2 SVGIG (reference sequence). V shed 1 base and J 1 base; nucleotides not matched to a gene: 4. The CDR3 coding sequence is TGTGCCTGGAGTGAGGGACAGGGAGAGAACACTGAAGCTTTCTTT. Its protein product is CAWSEGQGENTEAFF.

This clone was seen once. CDR3 nucleotides: TGTGCCAGCAGGCAACAGGGTCGGGAGACCCAGTACTTC. Residues: CASRQQGRETQYF. The V and J genes are TRBV6-6 and TRBJ2-5, with a weak D call TRBD1 (6 bases). Germline V gene data show CDR1 as MNHNY and CDR2 as SVGAGI (reference sequence). The V end lost 6 bases, the J end lost 5 bases, and 13 bases lay between the germline ends. The CDR3 runs 13 residues.

The rearrangement joins TRBV5-1 to TRBJ1-4; the D is unclear. V shed 3 bases and J shed 5 bases, with 11 bases lying between them. This CDR3 is built from 14 residues. CDR1 is SGHRS, CDR2 YFSETQ, per germline. The DNA for the CDR3 is TGCGCCAGCAGCTATGGAGGGTTAAATGAAAAACTGTTTTTT. Translating gives CASSYGGLNEKLFF.

The V and J genes are TRBV28 and TRBJ2-2; no definite D call. The CDR3 has 13 amino acids. The V gene's germline CDR1 is MDHEN and CDR2 SYDVKM. V was trimmed by 3 bases and J by 7 bases, leaving 9 bases between them. The CDR3 DNA sequence: TGTGCCAGCAGTTTTAGAGTGATCGGGGAGCTGTTTTTT. This translates into CASSFRVIGELFF. The full variable domain, with the rest looked up from reference TRBV28 and TRBJ2-2, is DVKVTQSSRYLVKRTGEKVFLECVQDMDHENMFWYRQDPGLGLRLIYFSYDVKMKEKGDIPEGYSVSREKKERFSLILESASTNQTSMYLCASSFRVIGELFFGEGSRLTVL.

The rearrangement joins TRBV4-1 to TRBJ2-1; 12 bases line up with TRBD2. V trimming: 1 base; J trimming: 9 bases; junction bases outside the gene matches: 4. The CDR3 is made up of 15 amino acids. Per germline, CDR1 MGHRA and CDR2 YSYEKL. CDR3 protein: CASSQASGGAVEQFF. The DNA for the CDR3 is TGCGCCAGCAGCCAAGCTAGCGGGGGGGCTGTTGAGCAGTTCTTC.

The chain combines TRBV6-1 with TRBJ1-1, with a tentative D call TRBD1 (5 bases). Germline CDR1 is MNHNS and CDR2 is SASEGT. The CDR3 runs to 12 residues. The V and J ends lost 10 bases and 4 bases respectively, with 13 bases between them. This chain's CDR3 is CATRQGVTEAFF. DNA for the CDR3: TGTGCCACCCGCCAAGGGGTCACTGAAGCTTTCTTT.

The rearrangement uses TRBV28 and TRBJ1-2; D unclear. Between the trimmed V and J ends, which lost 2 bases and 5 bases, there was a span of 6 bases. The CDR3 has 12 residues. Germline V gives CDR1 MDHEN, CDR2 SYDVKM. CDR3 sequence: CASSLPGYGYTF. The CDR3 DNA reads as TGTGCCAGCAGTTTACCGGGATATGGCTACACCTTC.

This sequence joins TRBV29-1 and TRBJ1-1; TRBD1 agrees at 7 bases. V lost 7 bases and J lost 1; bases outside the gene matches: 6. The CDR3 runs to 13 residues. CDR1 and CDR2 (germline): SQVTM, ANQGSEA. CDR3 nucleotides: TGCAGCGCACCGGGACAGACGAACACTGAAGCTTTCTTT. Translating it yields CSAPGQTNTEAFF.

The chain is built from TRBV5-4 and TRBJ2-7; tentative D call: TRBD2 (6 bases). The germline CDR1 and CDR2 sequences are SGHNT and YYREEE (reference sequence). The germline V and J ends were trimmed by 4 bases and 4 bases, with 15 bases remaining between them. The CDR3 sequence is 14 residues long. This chain's CDR3 is CASSVRGASYEQYF. CDR3 DNA: TGTGCCAGCAGCGTCCGCGGGGCGAGTTACGAGCAGTACTTC.

This clone was seen more than once but under ten times. The chain joins TRBV5-4 to TRBJ2-1; TRBD1 is a possible D gene (6 bases). This CDR3 has 16 amino acids. Trimming took off 4 bases at V and 4 bases at J, with 18 bases between the two ends. CDR1 SGHNT and CDR2 YYREEE come from the germline V gene (reference sequence). The DNA for the CDR3 is TGTGCCAGCAGCGGGCAGGGGCCGCTATTATACAATGAGCAGTTCTTC. Translating it yields CASSGQGPLLYNEQFF.

The V call is TRBV20-1, the J call TRBJ1-4; D gene unclear. Trimming took 6 bases from V and 12 from J, leaving 11 bases between them. Germline lookup yields CDR1 DFQATT and CDR2 SNEGSKA (reference sequence). This CDR3 contains 10 residues. This CDR3 reads CSAEGRELFF. The CDR3 coding sequence is TGCAGTGCCGAAGGGCGGGAACTGTTTTTT.

J is TRBJ1-1 and V is TRBV30; D remains ambiguous. The CDR3 has 13 residues. Germline V CDR1 and CDR2: GTSNPN, SVGIG (reference sequence). V was pared by 1 base and J by 3 bases, with 9 bases between. The CDR3 spells CAWSARQDTEAFF. The CDR3 nucleotides read TGTGCCTGGAGTGCTCGGCAGGACACTGAAGCTTTCTTT.

This clone occurred once. The chain combines TRBV7-9 with TRBJ2-1; the D is unclear. Germline V gene data show CDR1 as SEHNR and CDR2 as FQNEAQ (reference sequence). The V gene lost 4 bases and the J gene lost 0 bases, with 16 bases spanning the gap. The CDR3 loop spans 17 amino acids. The CDR3 protein is CASSSSRDKSSYNEQFF. The CDR3 bases are TGTGCCAGCAGCTCCTCTCGAGACAAAAGCTCCTACAATGAGCAGTTCTTC. The variable domain in full, completed from reference TRBV7-9 and TRBJ2-1, reads DTGVSQNPRHKITKRGQNVTFRCDPISEHNRLYWYRQTLGQGPEFLTYFQNEAQLEKSRLLSDRFSAERPKGSFSTLEIQRTEQGDSAMYLCASSSSRDKSSYNEQFFGPGTRLTVL.

The chain links TRBV5-1 to TRBJ2-1; weak D call: TRBD2 (6 bases). Germline V gene data show CDR1 as SGHRS and CDR2 as YFSETQ. V lost 0 bases and J lost 2, with 12 bases in between. This CDR3 region has 16 residues. CDR3 residues: CASSLGDFSTYNEQFF. CDR3 coding DNA: TGCGCCAGCAGCTTGGGGGACTTCTCCACCTACAATGAGCAGTTCTTC.

V and J are TRBV7-9 and TRBJ1-2; the D gene is possibly TRBD1 (6 bases). CDR1 and CDR2 from the germline V gene are SEHNR and FQNEAQ (reference sequence). This CDR3 region has 13 residues. Trimming cost V 4 bases and J 13 bases, with 19 bases left between them. In DNA form, the CDR3 reads TGTGCCAGCAGCTCGACAGGTGGCCCGCTATTCACCTTC. It codes for CASSSTGGPLFTF.

The V and J genes are TRBV10-3 and TRBJ2-2; D unclear. Germline V gene sequence: CDR1 ENHRY, CDR2 SYGVKD. CDR3 length: 10 amino acids. The ends were cut back, 11 bases at V and 4 bases at J, with 5 bases in the middle. CDR3: CAAATGELFF. CDR3 bases: TGTGCCGCGGCCACCGGGGAGCTGTTTTTT.

The chain recombines TRBV6-1 with TRBJ1-1; D is uncertain. CDR1 is MNHNS and CDR2 is SASEGT in the germline V gene. CDR3 length: 13 amino acids. V was cut by 6 bases and J by 0 bases, with 8 bases left in between. The CDR3 DNA sequence: TGTGCCAGCAGACAGACCGTGAACACTGAAGCTTTCTTT. Protein: CASRQTVNTEAFF.

This clone was observed a single time. The V gene is TRBV6-1, the J gene TRBJ2-6, with unresolved D. The V gene's germline CDR1 is MNHNS and CDR2 SASEGT. The CDR3 runs to 15 residues. V was cut by 1 base and J by 0 bases, with 4 bases left in between. CDR3 DNA: TGTGCCAGCAGTGAAGACAGCTCTGGGGCCAACGTCCTGACTTTC. It specifies CASSEDSSGANVLTF.

The gene calls are TRBV9 and TRBJ1-1; D is possibly TRBD1 (6 bases). Trimming removed 2 bases at V and 5 bases at J, with 16 bases between. The CDR3 covers 15 residues. CDR1 and CDR2 from the germline V gene are SGDLS and YYNGEE. The CDR3 is CASSVDPGVGTEAFF. CDR3 coding DNA: TGTGCCAGCAGCGTTGACCCAGGGGTAGGGACTGAAGCTTTCTTT.

The gene calls are TRBV7-9 and TRBJ2-1; the match to TRBD1 covers 8 bases. CDR3 length equals 15 residues. V trimming: 1 base; J trimming: 4 bases; junction bases outside the gene matches: 3. Germline V gives CDR1 SEHNR, CDR2 FQNEAQ (reference sequence). This CDR3 is CASSLDRGEYNEQFF. The CDR3 nucleotides are TGTGCCAGCAGCTTAGACAGGGGGGAATACAATGAGCAGTTCTTC.

The chain employs TRBV13 and TRBJ2-2; the D is unclear. Trimming pared 0 bases from V and 4 bases from J, leaving 6 bases between. CDR1 is PRHDT and CDR2 is FYEKMQ in the germline V gene (reference sequence). The CDR3 is 14 amino acids. The CDR3 DNA reads as TGTGCCAGCAGCTTAGGCTCGGGCACCGGGGAGCTGTTTTTT. Residues: CASSLGSGTGELFF.